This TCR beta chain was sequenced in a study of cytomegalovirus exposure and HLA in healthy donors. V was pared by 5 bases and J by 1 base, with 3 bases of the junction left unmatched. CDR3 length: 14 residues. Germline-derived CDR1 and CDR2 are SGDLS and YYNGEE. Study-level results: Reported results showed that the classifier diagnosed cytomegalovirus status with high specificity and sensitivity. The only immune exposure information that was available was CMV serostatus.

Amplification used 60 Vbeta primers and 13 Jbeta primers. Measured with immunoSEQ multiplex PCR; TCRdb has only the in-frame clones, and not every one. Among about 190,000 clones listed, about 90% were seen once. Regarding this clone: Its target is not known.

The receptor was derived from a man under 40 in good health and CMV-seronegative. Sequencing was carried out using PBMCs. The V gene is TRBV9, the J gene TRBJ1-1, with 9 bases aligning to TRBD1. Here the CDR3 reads CASREGQGNTEAFF. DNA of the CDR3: TGTGCCAGCAGGGAGGGACAGGGGAACACTGAAGCTTTCTTT. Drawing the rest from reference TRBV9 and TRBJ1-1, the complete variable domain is DSGVTQTPKHLITATGQRVTLRCSPRSGDLSVYWYQQSLDQGLQFLIQYYNGEERAKGNILERFSAQQFPDLHSELNLSSLELGDSALYFCASREGQGNTEAFFGQGTRLTVV.